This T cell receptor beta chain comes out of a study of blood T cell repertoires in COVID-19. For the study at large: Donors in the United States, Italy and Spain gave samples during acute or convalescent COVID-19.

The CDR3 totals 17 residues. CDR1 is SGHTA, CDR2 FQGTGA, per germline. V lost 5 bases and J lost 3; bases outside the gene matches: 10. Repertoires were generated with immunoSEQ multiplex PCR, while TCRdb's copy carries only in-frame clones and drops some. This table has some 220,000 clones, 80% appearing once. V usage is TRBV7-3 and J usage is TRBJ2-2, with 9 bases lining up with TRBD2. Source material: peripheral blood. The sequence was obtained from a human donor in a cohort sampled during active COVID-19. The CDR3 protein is CASSPRGRGGYTGELFF. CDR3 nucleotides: TGTGCCAGCAGCCCCCGGGGGCGGGGGGGCTACACCGGGGAGCTGTTTTTT.